This T cell receptor (beta chain) was sequenced during a study of OX40 agonist ivuxolimab in advanced cancers. Background on the study: The study gave patients intravenous ivuxolimab at 0.01 to 10 mg/kg every 2 weeks. Allowance was made for prior anti-PD-1, anti-PD-L1 or anti-CTLA-4 therapy, and 40% had some. The dose-escalation group included hepatocellular carcinoma, melanoma, renal cell carcinoma and head and neck cancer.

The repertoire was sequenced with immunoSEQ multiplex PCR; TCRdb's copy has only in-frame clones and lacks some. The sample lists fewer than 95,000 clones, 90% to 95% occurring once. Per the germline V gene, CDR1 is GTSNPN and CDR2 is SVGIG (reference sequence). The CDR3 covers 14 residues. With 8 bases removed from V and 0 bases from J, the gap between germline ends came to 11 bases. The receptor comes from an adult with an advanced solid tumor such as melanoma, head and neck, liver or kidney cancer. The rearrangement joins TRBV30 to TRBJ1-6, with D uncertain. Sample: CD4+ or CD8+ T cells sorted from blood, taken in a trial of the OX40 agonist ivuxolimab. CDR3 nucleotide sequence: TGTGCCCAAAGGCGGAGCTCCTATAATTCACCCCTCCACTTT. As protein: CAQRRSSYNSPLHF.